The clone carrying this TCR beta chain was detected a few times. Its antigen is unknown. This sample is part of a study of T-cell memory formation after mild COVID-19. Study results and limitations: Later expanders leaned CD4+, whereas clones that contracted between day 15 and 85 were balanced CD4/CD8.

TCRdb reprocessed the 5' RACE reads via MiXCR and lists one record per CDR3 protein. The data hold approximately 98,000 distinct CDR3 sequences, with about 18% observed a single time. The junction had 2 bases not matched to a gene; V was cut back by 5 bases and J by 0 bases. This CDR3 region has 13 residues. Germline V gene data show CDR1 as SQVTM and CDR2 as ANQGSEA. This chain joins TRBV29-1 and TRBJ1-2; 8 bases map to TRBD1. The sample consisted of PBMCs or a T cell subset sorted from them (not recorded which). The sequence derives from a man aged 18 to 35 who had mild COVID-19 (a few samples of this study predate the infection). Cell type and time point are not known. DNA for the CDR3: TGCAGCGTTAGGACAGGGACTAACTATGGCTACACCTTC. The encoded protein is CSVRTGTNYGYTF.